The table lists the clone carrying this T cell receptor beta chain with a count of one. The germline CDR1 and CDR2 sequences are SEHNR and FQNEAQ (reference sequence). The CDR3 consists of 11 residues. V was clipped by 5 bases and J by 8 bases, with 9 bases between them. Measured with immunoSEQ multiplex PCR; TCRdb has only the in-frame clones, and not every one. The sample includes hundreds of thousands of clones, about 91% of them seen just once. The data were taken from a study of blood T cell repertoires in COVID-19. The TCR sequence derives from a woman between 25 and 40 years old with COVID-19, enrolled during active disease. Sequencing input: peripheral blood. The chain has TRBV7-9 and TRBJ2-5; D is unclear. The CDR3 DNA reads TGTGCCAGCAGCCCCCGGGTAACCCAGTACTTC. It encodes CASSPRVTQYF.